These 5 T cell receptor beta chains came from one sample sequenced in a study of T cell responses to AZD1222 COVID-19 vaccine. Sequenced by immunoSEQ multiplex PCR; TCRdb stores in-frame clones only, minus some. Of 80,000 or so clones in the sample, roughly 87% were seen once. This specimen consisted of peripheral blood, obtained on day 0 of AZD1222 vaccination. These receptors all come from an adult in good health.

The rearrangement links TRBV5-4 to TRBJ2-1; 10 nucleotides match TRBD1. The CDR3 is made up of 14 amino acids. V shed 4 bases, J shed 8 bases, and the junction held 6 bases outside the gene matches. Germline CDR1 SGHNT, CDR2 YYREEE (reference sequence). As DNA, the CDR3 is TGTGCCAGCAGCCGGGACAGGGGAACAGATGAGCAGTTCTTC. Its protein product is CASSRDRGTDEQFF.

The table lists this clone with many counts. The chain has TRBV6-5 and TRBJ1-2; 8 bases are a match to TRBD1. The CDR3 length is 13 residues. CDR1 MNHEY and CDR2 SVGAGI come from the germline V gene. J gave up 14 bases and V 6 bases, and 14 bases lay outside the gene matches. CDR3 in amino acids: CASSQTQGAGLTF. CDR3 DNA: TGTGCCAGCAGCCAAACCCAGGGGGCGGGTTTGACCTTC.

This rearrangement joins TRBV7-2 to TRBJ1-6, with D unclear. V lost 3 bases and J lost 10, with 16 bases in between. The germline CDR1 and CDR2 sequences are SGHTA and FQGNSA. The CDR3 is 15 amino acids. The CDR3 DNA sequence: TGTGCCAGCAGCTTGGTAGGGTGGGCCTTATCACCCCTCCACTTT. This translates into CASSLVGWALSPLHF.

The chain uses TRBV6-5 and TRBJ1-5; D uncertain. Germline loops: CDR1 MNHEY, CDR2 SVGAGI. Trimming pared 5 bases from V and 4 bases from J, leaving 12 bases between. The CDR3 sequence is 14 residues long. The CDR3 spells CASSQFNQNQPQHF. CDR3 DNA: TGTGCCAGCAGTCAGTTTAATCAGAATCAGCCCCAGCATTTT.

The chain links TRBV6-2 or TRBV6-3 to TRBJ2-5, with D perhaps TRBD1 or TRBD2 (5 bases each). This CDR3 contains 12 residues. The germline CDR1 and CDR2 sequences are MNHEY and SVGEGT. Between the trimmed V and J ends, which lost 4 bases and 6 bases, there was a span of 9 bases. Here the CDR3 reads CASSWDGKTQYF. In nucleotides, the CDR3 is TGTGCCAGCAGTTGGGACGGGAAGACCCAGTACTTC.